This TCR beta chain was observed in a study of blood T cell repertoires in COVID-19. Looking at the study overall: From the United States, Italy and Spain came samples of acute and convalescent COVID-19.

Sequenced by immunoSEQ multiplex PCR; TCRdb stores in-frame clones only, minus some. The repertoire holds about 200,000 clones, with roughly nine tenths as singletons. The cohort comprised adults aged roughly 18 to 100 years residing in 20 to 30 US areas. Assignments of participants to cohorts depended upon their own reported clinical history. This TCR came from a woman aged 25 to 39 with acute COVID-19. Sequenced: PBMCs or T cells enriched from blood (not recorded which).

The CDR3 is CATKPVASGSTDTQYF. The DNA of the CDR3 is TGTGCCACCAAACCCGTGGCTAGCGGGTCCACAGATACGCAGTATTTT. J is TRBJ2-3 and V is TRBV10-3; 8 positions match TRBD2. Unmatched junction bases numbered 14, after V lost 10 bases and J lost 2 bases. CDR3 length equals 16 residues. The germline V gene has CDR1 ENHRY and CDR2 SYGVKD.